Listed below are T cell receptor beta chains from one sample, sequenced in a study of shared clonotypes between healthy human individuals. The repertoire was sequenced with immunoSEQ multiplex PCR; TCRdb's copy has only in-frame clones and lacks some. The repertoire consists of some 680,000 clones, with around 78% occurring once and the leading ten covering roughly 2%. Input material: memory CD4+ T cells sorted from blood. The receptors were gathered from a woman between 25 and 40 years old in good health. The CDR3 runs from the conserved cysteine through the conserved F or W.

v_call	cdr3_aa
TRBV28	CASSLATGGARYGYTF
TRBV10-2	CASTPIGNTGELFF
TRBV15	CATSRVGSYGYTF
TRBV9	CASSVVGQGAEQYF
TRBV6-6	CASGAGGADTQYF
TRBV6-1	CASSQLGISTDTQYF
TRBV25-1	CASFDSETQYF
TRBV4-1	CASSQDQPSGRGNEQFF
TRBV9	CASSSQVKNTDTQYF
TRBV5-6	CASSLGPASTDTQYF
TRBV2	CASTDSPYEQYF
TRBV20-1	CSAPGPEQFF
TRBV6-1	CASSDLWAYEQYF
TRBV6-1	CASSEMEGGEQYF
TRBV4-2	CASSRERGQRTDTQYF
TRBV4-1	CASRGGFGYGYTF